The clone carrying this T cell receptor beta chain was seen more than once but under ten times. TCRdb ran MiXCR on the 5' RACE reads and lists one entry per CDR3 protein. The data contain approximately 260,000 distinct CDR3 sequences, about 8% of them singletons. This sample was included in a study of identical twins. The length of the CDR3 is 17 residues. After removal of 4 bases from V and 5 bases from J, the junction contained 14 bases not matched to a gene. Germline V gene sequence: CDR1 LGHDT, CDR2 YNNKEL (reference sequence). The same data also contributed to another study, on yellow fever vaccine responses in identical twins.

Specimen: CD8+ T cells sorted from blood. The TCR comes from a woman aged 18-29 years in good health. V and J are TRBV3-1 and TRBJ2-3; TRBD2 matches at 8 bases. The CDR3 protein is CASSPVGERGPQDTQYF. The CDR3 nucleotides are TGTGCCAGCAGCCCCGTTGGGGAGCGGGGGCCGCAAGATACGCAGTATTTT.